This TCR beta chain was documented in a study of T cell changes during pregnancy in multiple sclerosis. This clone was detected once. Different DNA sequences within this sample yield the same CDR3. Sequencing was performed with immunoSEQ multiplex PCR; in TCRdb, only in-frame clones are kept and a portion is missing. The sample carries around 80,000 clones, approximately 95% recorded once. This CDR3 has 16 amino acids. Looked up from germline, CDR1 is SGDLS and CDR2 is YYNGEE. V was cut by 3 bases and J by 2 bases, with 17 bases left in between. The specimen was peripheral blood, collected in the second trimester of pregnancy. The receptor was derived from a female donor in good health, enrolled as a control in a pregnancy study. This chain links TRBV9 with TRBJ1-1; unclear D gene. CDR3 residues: CASSAIADARNTEAFF. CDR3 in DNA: TGTGCCAGCAGCGCGATAGCCGATGCTCGAAACACTGAAGCTTTCTTT.